These T cell receptor beta chains were read from a single sample in a study of shared clonotypes between healthy human individuals. Repertoires were generated with immunoSEQ multiplex PCR, while TCRdb's copy carries only in-frame clones and drops some. The sample lists about 1.1 million clones; 70% to 80% were seen once. Sequencing was carried out using memory CD4+ T cells from PBMCs. The receptors here all came from a young man in good health. Some clones in this sample may be carry-over from other donors' samples. CDR3s include the opening cysteine and the closing phenylalanine or tryptophan. The D gene is left open where the match is weak. Only some rows state a clone size, as once, few, many or a class for expanded clones.

>TRBV6-1|TRBJ1-1|-|-
TGTGCCAGCAGTGAAGTTCGGAACACTGAAGCTTTCTTT
CASSEVRNTEAFF
>TRBV28|TRBJ2-7|few|TRBD1
TGTGCCAGCGGTTTACCGGGACAGGGTAACCACGAGCAGTACTTC
CASGLPGQGNHEQYF
>TRBV5-1|TRBJ2-2|-|-
TGCGCCAGCAGCCAGATCGGCACCGGGGAGCTGTTTTTT
CASSQIGTGELFF
>TRBV5-1|TRBJ2-7|-|TRBD1
TGCGCCAGCAGCCTGGGGGGACAGGGGCCCTACGAGCAGTACTTC
CASSLGGQGPYEQYF
>TRBV5-1|TRBJ1-2|-|TRBD1
TGCGCCAGCCAACCCGGGACAGGGGAGGGCTACACCTTC
CASQPGTGEGYTF
>TRBV7-3|TRBJ1-1|-|-
TGTGCCAGCAGCTTAGTGGCGGTGAACACTGAAGCTTTCTTT
CASSLVAVNTEAFF
>TRBV28|TRBJ1-1|-|TRBD1
TGTGCCAGCAGTCAACAAGACAGGGGACGGATGAACACTGAAGCTTTCTTT
CASSQQDRGRMNTEAFF
>TRBV9|TRBJ2-5|few|-
TGTGCCAGCAGCGTAGATGGAGCAGGACCCCAAGAGACCCAGTACTTC
CASSVDGAGPQETQYF
>TRBV6-5|TRBJ1-5|-|-
TGTGCCAGCACACAGGCCAGCAATCAGCCCCAGCATTTT
CASTQASNQPQHF
>TRBV7-8|TRBJ1-4|-|TRBD1
TGTGCCAGCAGCTTAGTGGGGACAGGGTACGAAAAACTGTTTTTT
CASSLVGTGYEKLFF
>TRBV6-1|TRBJ1-1|-|-
TGTGCCAGCGAAGGTGCAGGGGCGATGAACACTGAAGCTTTCTTT
CASEGAGAMNTEAFF
>TRBV10-3|TRBJ1-5|few|-
TGTGCCATCCGATGGGGGTTAGATCAGCCCCAGCATTTT
CAIRWGLDQPQHF
>TRBV4-3|TRBJ2-5|-|TRBD2
TGCGCCAGCAGCCAAGATCGCAACCCGGGACTAGGGGGAGGGCCCCAGTACTTC
CASSQDRNPGLGGGPQYF
>TRBV6-5|TRBJ2-3|-|TRBD2
TGTGCCAGCAGTTACCTAGCGGGACCAGATACGCAGTATTTT
CASSYLAGPDTQYF
>TRBV7-9|TRBJ1-1|-|TRBD1
TGTGCCAGCAGCCTATCGCTTGACAGGGGCGGCACTGAAGCTTTCTTT
CASSLSLDRGGTEAFF
>TRBV9|TRBJ1-2|-|TRBD1
TGTGCCAGCAGCACCCAGCCAAGGGGGCTCGGTGGCTACACCTTC
CASSTQPRGLGGYTF
>TRBV7-9|TRBJ2-1|-|-
TGTGCCAGCAGCTCCCCCTCGGGTAACAAATTCTTC
CASSSPSGNKFF
>TRBV27|TRBJ2-7|-|-
TGTGCCAGCAGATGGACTGGTTCCTACGAGCAGTACTTC
CASRWTGSYEQYF
>TRBV6-5|TRBJ1-1|once|-
TGTGCCAGCAGTTACTCGACGTGGGAGGAGGTTTTCTTT
CASSYSTWEEVFF
>TRBV7-2|TRBJ2-3|-|TRBD2
TGTGCCAGCAGCTCCACACTAGCGGGGGCAGATACGCAGTATTTT
CASSSTLAGADTQYF
>TRBV5-6|TRBJ2-4|-|TRBD1
TGTGCCAGCAGCCGACAGGGCGGCAAAAACATTCAGTACTTC
CASSRQGGKNIQYF
>TRBV18|TRBJ2-5|once|-
TGTGCCAGCTCACCACAGGGTCGGGAGACCCAGTACTTC
CASSPQGRETQYF